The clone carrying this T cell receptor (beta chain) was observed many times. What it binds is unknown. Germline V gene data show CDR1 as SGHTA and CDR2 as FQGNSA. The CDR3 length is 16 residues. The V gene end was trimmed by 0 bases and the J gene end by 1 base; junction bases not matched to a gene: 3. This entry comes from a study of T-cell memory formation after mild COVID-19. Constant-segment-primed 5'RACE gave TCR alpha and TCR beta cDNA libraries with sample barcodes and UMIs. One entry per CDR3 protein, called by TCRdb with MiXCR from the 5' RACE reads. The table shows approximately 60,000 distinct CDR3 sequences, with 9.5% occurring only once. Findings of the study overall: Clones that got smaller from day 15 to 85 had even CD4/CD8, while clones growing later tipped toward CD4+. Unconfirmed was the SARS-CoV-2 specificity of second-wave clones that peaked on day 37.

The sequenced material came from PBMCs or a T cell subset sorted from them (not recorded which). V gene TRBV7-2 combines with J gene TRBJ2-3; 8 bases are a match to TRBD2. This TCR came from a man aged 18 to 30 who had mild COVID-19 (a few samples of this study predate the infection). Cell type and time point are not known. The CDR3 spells CASSLAPAGGTDTQYF. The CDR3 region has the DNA TGTGCCAGCAGCTTAGCGCCAGCGGGGGGCACAGATACGCAGTATTTT.